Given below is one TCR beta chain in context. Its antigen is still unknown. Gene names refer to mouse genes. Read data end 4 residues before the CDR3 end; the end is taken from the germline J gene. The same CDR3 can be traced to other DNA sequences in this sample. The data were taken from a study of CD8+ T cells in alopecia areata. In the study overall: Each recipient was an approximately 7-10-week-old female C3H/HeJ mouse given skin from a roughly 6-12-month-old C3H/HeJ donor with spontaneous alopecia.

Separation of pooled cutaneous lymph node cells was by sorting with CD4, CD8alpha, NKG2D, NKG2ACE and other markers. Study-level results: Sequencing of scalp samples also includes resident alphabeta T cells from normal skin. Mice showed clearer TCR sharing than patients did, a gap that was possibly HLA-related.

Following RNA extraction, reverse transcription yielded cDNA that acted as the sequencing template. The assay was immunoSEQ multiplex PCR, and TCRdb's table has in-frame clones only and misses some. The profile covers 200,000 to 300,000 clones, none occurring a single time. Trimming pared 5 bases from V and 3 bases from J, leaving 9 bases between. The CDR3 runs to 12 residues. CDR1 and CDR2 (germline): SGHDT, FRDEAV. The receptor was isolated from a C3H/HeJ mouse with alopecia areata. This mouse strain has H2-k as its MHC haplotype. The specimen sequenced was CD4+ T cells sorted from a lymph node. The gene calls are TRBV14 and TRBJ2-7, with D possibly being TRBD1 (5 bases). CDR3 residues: CASRPTGYEQYF. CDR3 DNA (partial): TGTGCCAGCAGACCCACAGGCTAT.